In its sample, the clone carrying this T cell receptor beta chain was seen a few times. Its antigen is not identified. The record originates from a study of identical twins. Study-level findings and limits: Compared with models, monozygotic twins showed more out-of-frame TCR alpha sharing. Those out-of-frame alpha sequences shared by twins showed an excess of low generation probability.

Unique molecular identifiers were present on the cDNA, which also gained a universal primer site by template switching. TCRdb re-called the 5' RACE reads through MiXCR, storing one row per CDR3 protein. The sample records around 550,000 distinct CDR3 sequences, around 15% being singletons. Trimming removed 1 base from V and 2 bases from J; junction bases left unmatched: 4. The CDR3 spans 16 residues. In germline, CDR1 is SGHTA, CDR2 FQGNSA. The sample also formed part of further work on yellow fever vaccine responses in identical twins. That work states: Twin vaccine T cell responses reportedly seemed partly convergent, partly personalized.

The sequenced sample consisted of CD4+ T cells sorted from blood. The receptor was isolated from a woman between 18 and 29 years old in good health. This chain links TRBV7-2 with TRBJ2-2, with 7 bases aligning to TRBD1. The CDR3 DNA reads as TGTGCCAGCAGCTTAGTGACAGGGCTTAACACCGGGGAGCTGTTTTTT. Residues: CASSLVTGLNTGELFF.